These T cell receptor beta chains were read from a single sample in a study of vaccination and CD4 T cells after COVID-19. No cognate antigen is known for these TCRs. TCRdb redid the calling of the PCR reads with MiXCR, one entry per CDR3 protein. The sample comprises some 11,000 distinct CDR3 sequences, roughly 30% of which are singletons, and 8% to 9% rests with the top ten. Sequences were obtained from CD4+ T cells from blood, cultured in vitro. The source is a human donor who had recovered from COVID-19. CDR3s include the opening cysteine and the closing phenylalanine or tryptophan. The order of the fields is CDR3 length, D gene, clone size, J gene, V gene, CDR3 DNA, CDR3 protein. A D gene is named only where the DNA matches it firmly. Only part of the rows carry a size: once, few, many, or a class if the clone is expanded.

CDR3 length: 15
D gene: NA
clone size: once
J gene: TRBJ1-2
V gene: TRBV4-3
CDR3 DNA: TGCGCCAGCAGCCAAGATCGACAGGCAAACTATGGCTACACCTTC
CDR3 protein: CASSQDRQANYGYTF

CDR3 length: 15
D gene: NA
clone size: few
J gene: TRBJ2-3
V gene: TRBV27
CDR3 DNA: TGTGCCAGCAGTTTTCGGGGGCGCTCCGCAGATACGCAGTATTTT
CDR3 protein: CASSFRGRSADTQYF

CDR3 length: 13
D gene: NA
clone size: NA
J gene: TRBJ2-7
V gene: TRBV6-5
CDR3 DNA: TGTGCCAGCAGTTACCCTGGGACCTACGAGCAGTACTTC
CDR3 protein: CASSYPGTYEQYF

CDR3 length: 14
D gene: TRBD2
clone size: NA
J gene: TRBJ2-3
V gene: TRBV5-6
CDR3 DNA: TGTGCCAGCAGCTCTCTAGCGGGGCGGGATACGCAGTATTTT
CDR3 protein: CASSSLAGRDTQYF

CDR3 length: 16
D gene: TRBD1
clone size: few
J gene: TRBJ2-5
V gene: TRBV24-1
CDR3 DNA: TGTGCCACCAGTGATCGGGACAGGGGGATCCAAGAGACCCAGTACTTC
CDR3 protein: CATSDRDRGIQETQYF

CDR3 length: 13
D gene: NA
clone size: NA
J gene: TRBJ2-1
V gene: TRBV7-9
CDR3 DNA: TGTGCCAGCAGCTTAGGAGTCTCCCCCTTTAAGTTCTTC
CDR3 protein: CASSLGVSPFKFF

CDR3 length: 12
D gene: NA
clone size: NA
J gene: TRBJ2-7
V gene: TRBV18
CDR3 DNA: TGTGCCAGCTCACCTTCGCCCTACGAGCAGTACTTC
CDR3 protein: CASSPSPYEQYF

CDR3 length: 12
D gene: NA
clone size: NA
J gene: TRBJ2-7
V gene: TRBV5-8
CDR3 DNA: TGTGCCAGCAGCTTGGGGGGCTACGAGCAGTACTTC
CDR3 protein: CASSLGGYEQYF

CDR3 length: 14
D gene: TRBD1
clone size: NA
J gene: TRBJ1-2
V gene: TRBV5-4
CDR3 DNA: TGTGCCAGCAGCTGGGGACAGGGCTCGAATGGCTACACCTTC
CDR3 protein: CASSWGQGSNGYTF

CDR3 length: 12
D gene: NA
clone size: NA
J gene: TRBJ1-1
V gene: TRBV5-6
CDR3 DNA: TGTGCCAGCAGCTTCCAAGGGGTAGAAGCTTTCTTT
CDR3 protein: CASSFQGVEAFF

CDR3 length: 15
D gene: NA
clone size: NA
J gene: TRBJ2-3
V gene: TRBV7-2
CDR3 DNA: TGTGCCAGCAGCCCCAGGCGGGTGGATAGAGATACGCAGTATTTT
CDR3 protein: CASSPRRVDRDTQYF

CDR3 length: 17
D gene: NA
clone size: NA
J gene: TRBJ2-5
V gene: TRBV20-1
CDR3 DNA: TGCAGTGCTAGAGATCCTTTGCACAGCGCGGGGCAAGAGACCCAGTACTTC
CDR3 protein: CSARDPLHSAGQETQYF

CDR3 length: 13
D gene: NA
clone size: few
J gene: TRBJ1-2
V gene: TRBV11-2
CDR3 DNA: TGTGCCAGCAGCCGTGGACAGCTCTATGGCTACACCTTC
CDR3 protein: CASSRGQLYGYTF

CDR3 length: 11
D gene: NA
clone size: few
J gene: TRBJ2-2
V gene: TRBV23-1
CDR3 DNA: TGCGCCAGCAGTCAGGACGGGGAGCTGTTTTTT
CDR3 protein: CASSQDGELFF

CDR3 length: 13
D gene: NA
clone size: few
J gene: TRBJ1-1
V gene: TRBV7-3
CDR3 DNA: TGTGCCAGCAGCTTGGGGGGGAGCACTGAAGCTTTCTTT
CDR3 protein: CASSLGGSTEAFF

CDR3 length: 15
D gene: NA
clone size: NA
J gene: TRBJ2-3
V gene: TRBV27
CDR3 DNA: TGTGCCAGCAGTTTGAAAGGGGCCAGCACAGATACGCAGTATTTT
CDR3 protein: CASSLKGASTDTQYF

CDR3 length: 13
D gene: TRBD1
clone size: NA
J gene: TRBJ2-7
V gene: TRBV20-1
CDR3 DNA: TGCAGTGCTACGGGACAGGGGGCGTACGAGCAGTACTTC
CDR3 protein: CSATGQGAYEQYF

CDR3 length: 13
D gene: NA
clone size: few
J gene: TRBJ1-2
V gene: TRBV29-1
CDR3 DNA: TGCAGCGTTCTCCATTCCTCAGTATATGGCTACACCTTC
CDR3 protein: CSVLHSSVYGYTF

CDR3 length: 15
D gene: NA
clone size: NA
J gene: TRBJ1-1
V gene: TRBV27
CDR3 DNA: TGTGCCAGCAGTTTATCCCCGGCAGGGTCGAGGGAAGCTTTCTTT
CDR3 protein: CASSLSPAGSREAFF

CDR3 length: 16
D gene: NA
clone size: few
J gene: TRBJ1-5
V gene: TRBV6-1
CDR3 DNA: TGTGCCAGCAGTGAAAGAGGGGCGGCTAGCAATCAGCCCCAGCATTTT
CDR3 protein: CASSERGAASNQPQHF

CDR3 length: 15
D gene: NA
clone size: few
J gene: TRBJ1-6
V gene: TRBV7-8
CDR3 DNA: TGTGCCAGCAGCTTAGAAGGCCGGCGAGGTTCACCCCTCCACTTT
CDR3 protein: CASSLEGRRGSPLHF

CDR3 length: 15
D gene: TRBD2
clone size: NA
J gene: TRBJ2-7
V gene: TRBV7-2
CDR3 DNA: TGTGCCAGCACCATTGGACTAGCGGGACTCTACGAGCAGTACTTC
CDR3 protein: CASTIGLAGLYEQYF

CDR3 length: 16
D gene: TRBD1
clone size: few
J gene: TRBJ1-5
V gene: TRBV28
CDR3 DNA: TGTGCCAGCAGTTTACAGGGGGGTACGCGGAATCAGCCCCAGCATTTT
CDR3 protein: CASSLQGGTRNQPQHF

CDR3 length: 11
D gene: NA
clone size: NA
J gene: TRBJ2-5
V gene: TRBV27
CDR3 DNA: TGTGCCAGCGGGGGCTCGGAGACCCAGTACTTC
CDR3 protein: CASGGSETQYF

CDR3 length: 14
D gene: NA
clone size: NA
J gene: TRBJ1-1
V gene: TRBV28
CDR3 DNA: TGTGCCAGCAGCCTTGGGACTGAGGGCACTGAAGCTTTCTTT
CDR3 protein: CASSLGTEGTEAFF

CDR3 length: 12
D gene: NA
clone size: NA
J gene: TRBJ1-2
V gene: TRBV20-1
CDR3 DNA: TGCAGTGCCAAAGCGGCAGGGCCCGCGCGCACCTTC
CDR3 protein: CSAKAAGPARTF

CDR3 length: 14
D gene: TRBD1
clone size: NA
J gene: TRBJ2-7
V gene: TRBV6-2/TRBV6-3
CDR3 DNA: TGTGCCAGCAGCCGCAGGACAGGGCGCCACGAGCAGTACTTC
CDR3 protein: CASSRRTGRHEQYF

CDR3 length: 13
D gene: NA
clone size: NA
J gene: TRBJ1-5
V gene: TRBV12-3/TRBV12-4
CDR3 DNA: TGTGCCAGCAGTTTACGTCCCGGCCAGCCCCAGCATTTT
CDR3 protein: CASSLRPGQPQHF

CDR3 length: 15
D gene: NA
clone size: few
J gene: TRBJ1-1
V gene: TRBV6-1
CDR3 DNA: TGTGCCAGCAGTGACGAGGGCATGATTGGAACTGAAGCTTTCTTT
CDR3 protein: CASSDEGMIGTEAFF

CDR3 length: 15
D gene: TRBD2
clone size: NA
J gene: TRBJ2-3
V gene: TRBV9
CDR3 DNA: TGTGCCAGCAGCCTCGGGACTAGCGGGGAACATACGCAGTATTTT
CDR3 protein: CASSLGTSGEHTQYF

CDR3 length: 14
D gene: NA
clone size: NA
J gene: TRBJ2-7
V gene: TRBV12-3/TRBV12-4
CDR3 DNA: TGTGCCACCTCATGGCGGACCCGACACTACGAGCAGTACTTC
CDR3 protein: CATSWRTRHYEQYF

CDR3 length: 13
D gene: NA
clone size: few
J gene: TRBJ1-6
V gene: TRBV7-3
CDR3 DNA: TGTGCCAGCGTAGTGGGCTATAATTCACCCCTCCACTTT
CDR3 protein: CASVVGYNSPLHF

CDR3 length: 12
D gene: NA
clone size: NA
J gene: TRBJ2-5
V gene: TRBV11-2
CDR3 DNA: TGTGCCAGCAGCTTAGCCCAAGAGACCCAGTACTTC
CDR3 protein: CASSLAQETQYF

CDR3 length: 11
D gene: NA
clone size: NA
J gene: TRBJ1-1
V gene: TRBV11-3
CDR3 DNA: TGTGCCAGCAGCTTGAACACTGAAGCTTTCTTT
CDR3 protein: CASSLNTEAFF

CDR3 length: 16
D gene: TRBD2
clone size: NA
J gene: TRBJ2-1
V gene: TRBV6-2/TRBV6-3
CDR3 DNA: TGTGCCAGCAGTCGACATGGAGCGGGGGTCCCGGGTGAGCAGTTCTTC
CDR3 protein: CASSRHGAGVPGEQFF

CDR3 length: 12
D gene: NA
clone size: NA
J gene: TRBJ1-6
V gene: TRBV12-3/TRBV12-4
CDR3 DNA: TGTGCCAGCAGATACGGTGACTCACCCCTCCACTTT
CDR3 protein: CASRYGDSPLHF

CDR3 length: 13
D gene: NA
clone size: medium-sized
J gene: TRBJ1-5
V gene: TRBV20-1
CDR3 DNA: TGCAGTGCTTCCGACGGTAACAATCAGCCCCAGCATTTT
CDR3 protein: CSASDGNNQPQHF

CDR3 length: 13
D gene: TRBD1
clone size: NA
J gene: TRBJ2-7
V gene: TRBV20-1
CDR3 DNA: TGCAGTGTCCCGGGACAGGGCGTCCACGAGCAGTACTTC
CDR3 protein: CSVPGQGVHEQYF